These 32 T cell receptor beta chains were sequenced from one sample in a study of cytomegalovirus exposure and HLA in healthy donors. Use of 60 Vbeta and 13 Jbeta primers characterized the PCR. Sequencing used immunoSEQ multiplex PCR; TCRdb keeps in-frame clones, though not all of them. The profile shows about 270,000 clones, under 80% of them singletons. Material: PBMCs. The receptors were sampled from a female donor in good health and CMV-seronegative.

This clone came up a few times. CDR3: CASRLEGLNTEAFF. The DNA for the CDR3 is TGTGCCAGCAGATTGGAGGGTTTGAACACTGAAGCTTTCTTT. The chain carries TRBV2 and TRBJ1-1; D is unclear. CDR1 is SNHLY, CDR2 FYNNEI, per germline. CDR3 length: 14 amino acids. Trimming shortened V by 6 bases and J by 0 bases, and 11 bases separated the two germline ends. Variable domain in full (rest from reference TRBV2 and TRBJ1-1): EPEVTQTPSHQVTQMGQEVILRCVPISNHLYFYWYRQILGQKVEFLVSFYNNEISEKSEIFDDQFSVERPDGSNFTLKIRSTKLEDSAMYFCASRLEGLNTEAFFGQGTRLTVV.

The chain recombines TRBV5-1 with TRBJ2-1; weak D call: TRBD2 (6 bases). The length of the CDR3 is 19 residues. V shed 0 bases and J shed 0 bases, with 19 bases lying between them. Germline lookup yields CDR1 SGHRS and CDR2 YFSETQ. The CDR3 region has the DNA TGCGCCAGCAGCTTGGTACCCCTATCCGGGAGTAGCTCCTACAATGAGCAGTTCTTC. Its protein product is CASSLVPLSGSSSYNEQFF.

This clone appeared a few times. V gene TRBV5-6 combines with J gene TRBJ1-2; the match to TRBD1 covers 12 bases. The germline gives CDR1 SGHDT, CDR2 YYEEEE. The CDR3 totals 17 residues. The trim removed 3 bases at V and 0 bases at J, leaving 6 bases unmatched. The CDR3 region has the DNA TGTGCCAGCAGCTGGGGACAGGGGGCAGATCCTAACTATGGCTACACCTTC. Amino acids: CASSWGQGADPNYGYTF. The full variable domain, in which reference TRBV5-6 and TRBJ1-2 provide the parts outside the CDR3, is DAGVTQSPTHLIKTRGQQVTLRCSPKSGHDTVSWYQQALGQGPQFIFQYYEEEERQRGNFPDRFSGHQFPNYSSELNVNALLLGDSALYLCASSWGQGADPNYGYTFGSGTRLTVV.

With regard to this clone: One junction end does not reproduce the germline sequence, and a read error may be involved. Other DNA sequences from this sample encode an identical CDR3 as well. This rearrangement joins TRBV28 to TRBJ1-2; D unclear. CDR1 and CDR2 (germline): MDHEN, SYDVKM. The CDR3 loop spans 13 amino acids. In nucleotides, the CDR3 is TGTGCTAGCAGTTTAGGCATTAGCGGTGGCTACACCTTC. Protein sequence: CASSLGISGGYTF.

The CDR3 protein is CAWSEGDTSYEQYF. The CDR3 DNA reads as TGTGCCTGGAGTGAGGGGGACACCTCCTACGAGCAGTACTTC. V and J are TRBV30 and TRBJ2-5, with D perhaps TRBD1 (6 bases). The better agreement between TRBJ2-7 and the DNA end casts doubt on the J call. The CDR3 covers 14 residues. Germline V lookup: CDR1 GTSNPN, CDR2 SVGIG (reference sequence).

The chain couples TRBV9 to TRBJ1-4, with D tentatively TRBD1 (5 bases). Germline V CDR1 and CDR2: SGDLS, YYNGEE. The V and J ends lost 4 bases and 8 bases respectively, with 18 bases between them. This CDR3 has 15 residues. In DNA form, the CDR3 reads TGTGCCAGCAGCCCCCGACACACCCGGGGGGAAAAACTGTTTTTT. Translated: CASSPRHTRGEKLFF.

The CDR3 DNA follows: TGTGCCAGCAGCTTAGGCCGGGGGATAGAGTACTTC. This translates into CASSLGRGIEYF. The rearrangement links TRBV11-3 to TRBJ2-4, with D tentatively TRBD2 (6 bases). Looked up from germline, CDR1 is SGHNT and CDR2 is YENEEA. V dropped 1 base and J dropped 14 bases, with 12 bases sitting between them. The CDR3 loop spans 12 amino acids.

This chain uses TRBV5-6 with TRBJ2-1; the match to TRBD1 covers 7 bases. Germline V gene data show CDR1 as SGHDT and CDR2 as YYEEEE. The CDR3 spans 16 residues. J was trimmed by 2 bases and V by 3 bases; bases with no gene match: 8. CDR3 sequence: CASSSGQEFPYNEQFF. CDR3 nucleotide sequence: TGTGCCAGCAGCTCAGGACAGGAGTTTCCCTACAATGAGCAGTTCTTC.

The chain uses TRBV27 and TRBJ2-7; D perhaps matches TRBD2 (6 bases). V dropped 2 bases and J dropped 2 bases, with 10 bases sitting between them. The CDR3 totals 14 residues. Germline CDR1 MNHEY, CDR2 SMNVEV (reference sequence). For the CDR3, the DNA is TGTGCCAGCAGTTTAATAGGCGGGGCCTACGAGCAGTACTTC. Translation gives CASSLIGGAYEQYF.

The chain joins TRBV11-3 to TRBJ1-1; D is possibly TRBD1 (5 bases). Germline V lookup: CDR1 SGHNT, CDR2 YENEEA. The ends were cut back, 0 bases at V and 4 bases at J, with 18 bases in the middle. This CDR3 has 17 residues. CDR3 coding DNA: TGTGCCAGCAGCTTAGATCTCAGGGTTGGCTGGAGCACTGAAGCTTTCTTT. It is translated as CASSLDLRVGWSTEAFF.

The chain recombines TRBV7-8 with TRBJ2-7; 10 bases map to TRBD1. Germline-derived CDR1 and CDR2 are SGHVS and FQNEAQ. Trimming at V came to 3 bases and at J to 3 bases, leaving 2 bases not matched to a gene. This CDR3 is 14 amino acids long. The CDR3 DNA sequence: TGTGCCAGCAGCTTCGGGACAGGGGACTACGAGCAGTACTTC. Translation gives CASSFGTGDYEQYF.

The V gene is TRBV12-5, the J gene TRBJ2-4; weak D call: TRBD2 (5 bases). The CDR3 is 12 residues long. Per the germline V gene, CDR1 is LGHNT and CDR2 is FRNRAP. Trimming removed 9 bases at V and 8 bases at J, with 14 bases between. CDR3 region: CASLRFGDIQYF. Written as DNA, the CDR3 is TGTGCTAGCCTCCGCTTCGGGGACATTCAGTACTTC.

The genes are TRBV19 and TRBJ2-7; 9 nucleotides match TRBD2. CDR3 length equals 15 residues. Losses at the gene ends were 3 bases for V and 2 bases for J; bases not matched to a gene: 5. CDR1 is LNHDA, CDR2 SQIVND, per germline (reference sequence). The CDR3 region is CASSIFERGAYEQYF. In DNA form, the CDR3 reads TGTGCCAGTAGTATTTTCGAGCGGGGGGCCTACGAGCAGTACTTC.

The J gene is TRBJ2-7, the V gene TRBV2, with 8 bases fitting TRBD1. Germline CDR1 SNHLY, CDR2 FYNNEI. J was trimmed by 6 bases and V by 4 bases; bases with no gene match: 8. There are 14 residues in the CDR3. Here the CDR3 DNA reads TGTGCCAGCAGTGTACAGGACAGGGTTCGCGAGCAGTACTTC. This encodes CASSVQDRVREQYF.

This clone has only one observation. The rearrangement uses TRBV6-6 and TRBJ2-2; unclear D gene. Germline CDR1 is MNHNY and CDR2 is SVGAGI (reference sequence). The CDR3 spans 14 residues. The V gene lost 5 bases and the J gene lost 1 base, with 8 bases spanning the gap. The CDR3 is CASSPGWNTGELFF. For the CDR3, the DNA is TGTGCCAGCAGTCCAGGCTGGAACACCGGGGAGCTGTTTTTT.

The rearrangement joins TRBV19 to TRBJ1-5, with TRBD1 matching 10 bases. The CDR3 sequence is 16 residues long. CDR1 and CDR2 from the germline V gene are LNHDA and SQIVND (reference sequence). V shed 1 base and J 5 bases; nucleotides not matched to a gene: 5. The CDR3 reads CASSIGTGGWYQPQHF. CDR3 nucleotides: TGTGCCAGTAGTATAGGGACAGGGGGTTGGTATCAGCCCCAGCATTTT. Full variable domain (remainder filled in from reference TRBV19 and TRBJ1-5): DGGITQSPKYLFRKEGQNVTLSCEQNLNHDAMYWYRQDPGQGLRLIYYSQIVNDFQKGDIAEGYSVSREKKESFPLTVTSAQKNPTAFYLCASSIGTGGWYQPQHFGDGTRLSIL.

This clone showed up just a few times. The chain couples TRBV15 to TRBJ1-2; D remains unclear. From germline, CDR1 is LNHNV and CDR2 YYDKDF (reference sequence). Deletions cut 1 base from V and 0 bases from J, with 12 bases between. The length of the CDR3 is 16 residues. CDR3: CATSRVQASANYGYTF. As DNA, the CDR3 is TGTGCCACCAGCAGAGTGCAGGCTTCAGCTAACTATGGCTACACCTTC.

The chain recombines TRBV6-5 with TRBJ2-7; D is unclear. Germline CDR1 MNHEY, CDR2 SVGAGI. The length of the CDR3 is 11 residues. Trimming took off 7 bases at V and 7 bases at J, with 11 bases between the two ends. CDR3 bases: TGTGCCAGCACCCACGCCGCGGAGCAGTACTTC. It codes for CASTHAAEQYF.

As regards this clone: Other DNA sequences of this sample code for an identical CDR3. The rearrangement links TRBV30 to TRBJ2-2; D remains unclear. The CDR3 extends over 11 amino acids. Per the germline V gene, CDR1 is GTSNPN and CDR2 is SVGIG (reference sequence). V lost 2 bases, J lost 9 bases, and 7 bases lay in between. CDR3 region: CAWSPTRELFF. The CDR3 DNA reads TGTGCCTGGAGTCCAACTAGGGAGCTGTTTTTT.

The chain employs TRBV6-1 and TRBJ2-1, with TRBD2 matching over 13 bases. Germline V gene sequence: CDR1 MNHNS, CDR2 SASEGT. V shed 6 bases and J 8 bases; nucleotides not matched to a gene: 4. This CDR3 has 14 amino acids. The CDR3 is CASRGLAGFHEQFF. The CDR3 nucleotides are TGTGCCAGCAGGGGACTAGCGGGATTTCATGAGCAGTTCTTC.

This clone has a handful of counts. The chain employs TRBV6-5 and TRBJ2-1; TRBD2 agrees at 13 bases. Germline V lookup: CDR1 MNHEY, CDR2 SVGAGI. This CDR3 comprises 16 residues. Losses at the gene ends were 0 bases for V and 7 bases for J; bases not matched to a gene: 3. In DNA form, the CDR3 reads TGTGCCAGCAGTTACTCTTTGACTAGCGGGAGGAATGAGCAGTTCTTC. Its protein product is CASSYSLTSGRNEQFF.

The rearrangement uses TRBV19 and TRBJ2-3; 16 bases are a match to TRBD2. CDR3 length: 20 residues. The germline V gene encodes CDR1 LNHDA and CDR2 SQIVND (reference sequence). The V segment lost 5 bases and the J segment 4 bases; nucleotides outside the gene matches: 15. Here the CDR3 reads CASSPYIKGTSGRAADTQYF. DNA for the CDR3: TGTGCCAGTAGTCCCTATATTAAAGGGACTAGCGGGAGGGCCGCAGATACGCAGTATTTT.

This chain links TRBV5-1 with TRBJ2-1; D possibly corresponds to TRBD2 (6 bases). Germline assignment: CDR1 SGHRS and CDR2 YFSETQ. The V end was cut by 8 bases, the J end by 10 bases, with 25 bases between. CDR3 length equals 15 residues. CDR3 protein: CASSGGRWSNDEQFF. CDR3 DNA sequence: TGCGCCAGTAGTGGGGGGAGGTGGTCAAACGACGAGCAGTTCTTC.

This clone was seen a few times. The chain carries TRBV4-1 and TRBJ2-6; 7 bases line up with TRBD1. Germline V gene lookup returns CDR1 MGHRA and CDR2 YSYEKL. The CDR3 is made up of 18 amino acids. With V trimmed by 3 bases and J by 0 bases, 8 bases remained unmatched. CDR3 sequence: CASSQAGTANSGANVLTF. Written as DNA, the CDR3 is TGCGCCAGCAGCCAGGCCGGGACAGCGAACTCTGGGGCCAACGTCCTGACTTTC.

This clone was observed once. The CDR3 reads CASSLWARRTDTQYF. CDR3 coding DNA: TGTGCCAGCAGCTTATGGGCCAGACGCACAGATACGCAGTATTTT. The gene calls are TRBV11-2 and TRBJ2-3; no reliable D call. CDR1 and CDR2 (germline): SGHAT, FQNNGV. This CDR3 is 15 amino acids long. V lost 2 bases, J lost 1 base, and 10 bases lay in between.

This chain joins TRBV10-1 and TRBJ1-1; no clear D gene. This CDR3 has 15 amino acids. The germline V gene has CDR1 WNHNN and CDR2 SYGVQD (reference sequence). V was pared by 5 bases and J by 7 bases, with 20 bases between. CDR3 in amino acids: CASSLDSGSKNEAFF. As DNA, the CDR3 is TGCGCCAGCAGTCTTGACTCGGGGAGCAAGAATGAAGCTTTCTTT.

CDR3 loop: CASRITRTNYEQYF. In nucleotides, the CDR3 is TGTGCCAGCAGGATAACGAGGACTAACTACGAGCAGTACTTC. The chain links TRBV27 to TRBJ2-5, with a weak D call TRBD2 (6 bases). The end of the DNA is better explained by TRBJ2-7, so the J call may be wrong. This CDR3 contains 14 residues. Germline V gives CDR1 MNHEY, CDR2 SMNVEV (reference sequence).

This clone was counted a few times. This chain uses TRBV23-1 with TRBJ1-4; D is unresolved. TRBV23-1 has ORF status, its function being uncertain. The germline V and J ends were trimmed by 0 bases and 3 bases, with 14 bases remaining between them. The length of the CDR3 is 17 residues. The CDR3 sequence is CASSQSPTDIPNEKLFF. CDR3 coding DNA: TGCGCCAGCAGTCAATCCCCAACTGACATCCCTAATGAAAAACTGTTTTTT.

This clone was found once. The chain recombines TRBV7-9 with TRBJ2-1; TRBD2 is a possible D gene (6 bases). CDR3 length: 18 residues. Trimming took 5 bases from V and 0 from J, leaving 20 bases between them. CDR1 SEHNR and CDR2 FQNEAQ come from the germline V gene (reference sequence). CDR3 loop: CASSTPRGSSASYNEQFF. The CDR3, as DNA: TGTGCCAGCAGCACCCCTCGGGGTTCTAGCGCCTCCTACAATGAGCAGTTCTTC. The full variable domain, rest sourced from reference TRBV7-9 and TRBJ2-1, is DTGVSQNPRHKITKRGQNVTFRCDPISEHNRLYWYRQTLGQGPEFLTYFQNEAQLEKSRLLSDRFSAERPKGSFSTLEIQRTEQGDSAMYLCASSTPRGSSASYNEQFFGPGTRLTVL.

The rearrangement uses TRBV2 and TRBJ1-1, with 7 nucleotides matching TRBD1. V lost 4 bases to trimming and J lost 2 bases; unmatched junction nucleotides: 4. CDR1 is SNHLY and CDR2 is FYNNEI in the germline V gene. The CDR3 is made up of 14 amino acids. The CDR3 DNA is TGTGCCAGCAGTGGTCAGGGGGGAAACACTGAAGCTTTCTTT. Translated, it gives CASSGQGGNTEAFF.

This rearrangement joins TRBV7-9 to TRBJ1-2, with 7 positions matching TRBD1. The CDR3 runs 13 residues. The V segment lost 5 bases and the J segment 3 bases; nucleotides outside the gene matches: 3. Germline V lookup: CDR1 SEHNR, CDR2 FQNEAQ (reference sequence). The CDR3 sequence: CASSRDSDYGYTF. Written as DNA, the CDR3 is TGTGCCAGCAGCCGGGACAGTGACTATGGCTACACCTTC.

This clone came up once. The chain has TRBV27 and TRBJ2-3, with D maybe TRBD1 (5 bases). Germline assignment: CDR1 MNHEY and CDR2 SMNVEV (reference sequence). The CDR3 has 15 residues. V dropped 0 bases and J dropped 4 bases, with 11 bases sitting between them. CDR3 loop: CASSLSVGVADTQYF. The CDR3 DNA is TGTGCCAGCAGTTTATCGGTAGGGGTGGCAGATACGCAGTATTTT.